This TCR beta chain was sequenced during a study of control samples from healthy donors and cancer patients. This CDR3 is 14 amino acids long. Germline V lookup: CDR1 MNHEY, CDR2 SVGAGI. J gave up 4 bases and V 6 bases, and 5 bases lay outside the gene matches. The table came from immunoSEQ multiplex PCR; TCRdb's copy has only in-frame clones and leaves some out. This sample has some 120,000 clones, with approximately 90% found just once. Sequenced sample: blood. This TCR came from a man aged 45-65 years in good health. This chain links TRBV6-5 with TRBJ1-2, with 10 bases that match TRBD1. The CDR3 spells CASRDRGVIYGYTF. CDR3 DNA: TGTGCCAGCAGGGACAGGGGGGTAATCTATGGCTACACCTTC.